This passage covers 15 T cell receptor beta chains from one sample sequenced in a study of blood T cell repertoires in COVID-19. The method was immunoSEQ multiplex PCR; TCRdb's version includes in-frame clones alone and lacks a portion of them. The top ten clones hold roughly 2.9% of a sample with around 140,000 clones, about 75% of them seen once. The sequencing input was PBMCs or T cells enriched from blood (not recorded which). The receptors derive from a woman between 45 and 60 years old who had recovered from COVID-19.

The chain combines TRBV9 with TRBJ1-6; D uncertain. V was trimmed by 0 bases and J by 7 bases, leaving 11 bases between them. This CDR3 spans 15 amino acids. Germline lookup yields CDR1 SGDLS and CDR2 YYNGEE. The CDR3 nucleotides are TGTGCCAGCAGCGTAGGCGGTCCACGGAATTCACCCCTCCACTTT. Amino acid sequence: CASSVGGPRNSPLHF.

This clone occurred a few times. The genes are TRBV9 and TRBJ1-6; the D gene is possibly TRBD1 (5 bases). In germline, CDR1 is SGDLS, CDR2 YYNGEE. V lost 3 bases to trimming and J lost 0 bases, with 10 bases between them. This CDR3 region has 16 residues. The CDR3 here is CASSGDSSSYNSPLHF. CDR3 DNA: TGTGCCAGCAGCGGCGACAGCTCCTCCTATAATTCACCCCTCCACTTT.

The chain has TRBV28 and TRBJ2-7; 11 nucleotides align to TRBD2. Germline lookup yields CDR1 MDHEN and CDR2 SYDVKM. V shed 6 bases, J shed 3 bases, and the junction held 4 bases outside the gene matches. CDR3 size: 14 residues. CDR3 in amino acids: CASSLAGGNYEQYF. In DNA, the CDR3 is TGTGCCAGCAGCCTAGCGGGAGGAAACTACGAGCAGTACTTC.

The chain carries TRBV7-2 and TRBJ1-5; the D gene is possibly TRBD1 (5 bases). Germline V gene lookup returns CDR1 SGHTA and CDR2 FQGNSA. The CDR3 has 15 residues. Trimming removed 4 bases at V and 3 bases at J, with 13 bases between. CDR3 residues: CASSYQGNDNQPQHF. CDR3 nucleotides: TGTGCCAGCAGCTACCAGGGAAATGACAATCAGCCCCAGCATTTT.

The chain uses TRBV2 and TRBJ1-5; D perhaps matches TRBD1 (5 bases). Trimming pared 4 bases from V and 0 bases from J, leaving 13 bases between. CDR1 and CDR2 (germline): SNHLY, FYNNEI. The length of the CDR3 is 16 residues. CDR3 sequence: CASSGGVLPSNQPQHF. The CDR3, as DNA: TGTGCCAGCAGTGGGGGGGTTCTCCCTAGCAATCAGCCCCAGCATTTT.

The chain combines TRBV5-8 with TRBJ2-1; 10 bases are shared with TRBD2. The CDR3 has 15 residues. CDR1 is SGHTS and CDR2 is YDEGEE in the germline V gene. J gave up 0 bases and V 7 bases, and 4 bases lay outside the gene matches. The CDR3 sequence is CASGPSGSSYNEQFF. For the CDR3, the DNA is TGTGCCAGCGGACCTAGCGGGAGCTCCTACAATGAGCAGTTCTTC. The full variable domain, with the rest looked up from reference TRBV5-8 and TRBJ2-1, is EAGVTQSPTHLIKTRGQQATLRCSPISGHTSVYWYQQALGLGLQFLLWYDEGEERNRGNFPPRFSGRQFPNYSSELNVNALELEDSALYLCASGPSGSSYNEQFFGPGTRLTVL.

The chain joins TRBV3-1 (or the pseudogene TRBV3-2) to TRBJ2-1; TRBD2 matches 9 bases. Unmatched junction bases numbered 8, after V lost 4 bases and J lost 7 bases. The CDR3 totals 15 residues. Germline CDR1 and CDR2: LGHDT and YNNKEL (reference sequence). The CDR3 nucleotides read TGTGCCAGCAGCCCGGGCGGGACTAGCAGGAATGAGCAGTTCTTC. Its protein is CASSPGGTSRNEQFF.

The rearrangement joins TRBV3-1 (or the pseudogene TRBV3-2) to TRBJ2-7; 7 nucleotides line up with TRBD1. CDR1 is LGHDT, CDR2 YNNKEL, per germline (reference sequence). The CDR3 is made up of 14 amino acids. V gave up 4 bases and J gave up 2 bases; unmatched junction bases: 5. The CDR3 bases are TGTGCCAGCAGCCGACAGGGCGGCGCCTACGAGCAGTACTTC. It specifies CASSRQGGAYEQYF.

This clone was observed a single time. The V and J genes are TRBV13 and TRBJ1-3; possibly TRBD1 for D (5 bases). The CDR3 spans 17 residues. Trimming shortened V by 5 bases and J by 0 bases, and 17 bases separated the two germline ends. Germline assignment: CDR1 PRHDT and CDR2 FYEKMQ (reference sequence). The chain's CDR3 is CASSPALGGSSGNTIYF. The CDR3 DNA sequence: TGTGCCAGCAGCCCAGCCCTCGGGGGAAGCTCTGGAAACACCATATATTTT.

The CDR3 DNA follows: TGTGCCAGCATCGCGGGACAGGGGCTGCCCTACGAGCAGTACTTC. Residues: CASIAGQGLPYEQYF. This sequence joins TRBV2 and TRBJ2-7; 10 bases map to TRBD1. The CDR3 sequence is 15 residues long. J gave up 2 bases and V 7 bases, and 8 bases lay outside the gene matches. Germline V gene lookup returns CDR1 SNHLY and CDR2 FYNNEI.

The chain joins TRBV23-1 to TRBJ2-5; TRBD2 agrees at 13 bases. TRBV23-1 is designated an ORF whose function remains uncertain. V dropped 6 bases and J dropped 14; count of bases not matched to a gene: 15. CDR3 length: 15 residues. The chain's CDR3 is CASSQLGLAGANLYF. The DNA for the CDR3 is TGCGCCAGCAGCCAACTAGGACTAGCGGGGGCTAATCTTTACTTC.

The gene calls are TRBV3-1 (or the pseudogene TRBV3-2) and TRBJ2-3; D is possibly TRBD2 (6 bases). The V gene's germline CDR1 is LGHDT and CDR2 YNNKEL (reference sequence). The CDR3 is 15 amino acids. Trimming stripped 2 bases from V and 5 bases from J, with 14 bases between. The CDR3 DNA is TGTGCCAGCAGCCAAACTCGACTAGGTGGAGATACGCAGTATTTT. This gives the protein CASSQTRLGGDTQYF.

The chain combines TRBV27 with TRBJ1-2; 9 bases fit TRBD1. This CDR3 is 15 amino acids long. Trimming removed 2 bases from V and 3 bases from J; junction bases left unmatched: 4. In germline, CDR1 is MNHEY, CDR2 SMNVEV (reference sequence). CDR3 protein: CASSLGGQGYYGYTF. Written as DNA, the CDR3 is TGTGCCAGCAGTTTAGGAGGACAGGGGTACTATGGCTACACCTTC.

In this sample, this clone turned up a few times. The rearrangement links TRBV27 to TRBJ1-2; 11 bases align to TRBD1. Unmatched junction bases numbered 7, after V lost 5 bases and J lost 2 bases. The CDR3 runs to 16 residues. CDR1 is MNHEY and CDR2 is SMNVEV in the germline V gene (reference sequence). The CDR3 here is CASSPRTGGLNYGYTF. In DNA, the CDR3 is TGTGCCAGCAGTCCCCGGACAGGGGGCTTAAACTATGGCTACACCTTC.

This chain links TRBV28 with TRBJ1-2; TRBD1 might be the D (6 bases). Trimming left V 5 bases short and J 2 bases short, with 12 bases between. The CDR3 contains 14 residues. Germline V gene sequence: CDR1 MDHEN, CDR2 SYDVKM. As DNA, the CDR3 is TGTGCCAGCAGTCCTCCCGGACAGAACTATGGCTACACCTTC. It codes for CASSPPGQNYGYTF.